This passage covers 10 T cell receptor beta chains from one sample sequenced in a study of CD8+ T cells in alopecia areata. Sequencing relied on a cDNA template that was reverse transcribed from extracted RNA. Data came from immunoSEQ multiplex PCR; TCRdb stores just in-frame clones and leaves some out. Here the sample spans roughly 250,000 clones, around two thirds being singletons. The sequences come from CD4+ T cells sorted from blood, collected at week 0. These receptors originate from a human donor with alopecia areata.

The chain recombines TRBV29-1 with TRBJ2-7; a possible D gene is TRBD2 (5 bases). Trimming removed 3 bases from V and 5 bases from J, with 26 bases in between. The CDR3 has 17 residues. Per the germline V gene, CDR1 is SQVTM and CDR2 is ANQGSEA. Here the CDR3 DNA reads TGCAGCGTTGAGGAACTCTACCGGGCCGGTGGGAGCCACGAGCAGTACTTC. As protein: CSVEELYRAGGSHEQYF.

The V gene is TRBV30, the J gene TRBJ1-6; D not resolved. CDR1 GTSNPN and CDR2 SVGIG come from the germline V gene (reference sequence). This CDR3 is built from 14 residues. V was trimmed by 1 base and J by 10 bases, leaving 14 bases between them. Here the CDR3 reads CAWSGALRVSPLHF. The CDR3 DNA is TGTGCCTGGAGTGGGGCCTTAAGGGTGTCACCCCTCCACTTT.

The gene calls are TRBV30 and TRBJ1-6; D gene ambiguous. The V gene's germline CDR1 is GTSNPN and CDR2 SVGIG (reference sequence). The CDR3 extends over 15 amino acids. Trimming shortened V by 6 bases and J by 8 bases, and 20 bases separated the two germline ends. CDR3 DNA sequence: TGTGCCTGCAAGAATTGGGCCCGGGAGGATTCACCCCTCCACTTT. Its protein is CACKNWAREDSPLHF.

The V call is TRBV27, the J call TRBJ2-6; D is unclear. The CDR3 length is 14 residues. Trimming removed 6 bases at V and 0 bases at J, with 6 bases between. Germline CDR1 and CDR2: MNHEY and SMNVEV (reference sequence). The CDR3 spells CASSRGSGANVLTF. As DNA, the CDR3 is TGTGCCAGCAGCAGAGGCTCTGGGGCCAACGTCCTGACTTTC. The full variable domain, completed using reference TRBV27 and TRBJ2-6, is EAQVTQNPRYLITVTGKKLTVTCSQNMNHEYMSWYRQDPGLGLRQIYYSMNVEVTDKGDVPEGYKVSRKEKRNFPLILESPSPNQTSLYFCASSRGSGANVLTFGAGSRLTVL.

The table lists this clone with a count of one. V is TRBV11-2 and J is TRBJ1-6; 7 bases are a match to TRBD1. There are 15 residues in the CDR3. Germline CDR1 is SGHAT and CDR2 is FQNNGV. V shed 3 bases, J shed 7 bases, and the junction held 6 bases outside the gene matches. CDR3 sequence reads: CASSFSNRGNSPLHF. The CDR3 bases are TGTGCCAGCAGCTTTAGTAACAGGGGAAATTCACCCCTCCACTTT.

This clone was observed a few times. DNA of the CDR3: TGCAGCGCCACTGTCACTGAAGCTTTCTTT. It specifies CSATVTEAFF. The rearrangement links TRBV29-1 to TRBJ1-1; D is ambiguous. V lost 7 bases, J lost 4 bases, and 7 bases lay in between. The CDR3 totals 10 residues. CDR1 and CDR2 (germline): SQVTM, ANQGSEA.

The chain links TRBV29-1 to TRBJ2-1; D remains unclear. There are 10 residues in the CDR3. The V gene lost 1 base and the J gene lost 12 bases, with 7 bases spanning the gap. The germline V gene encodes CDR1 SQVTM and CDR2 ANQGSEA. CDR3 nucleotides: TGCAGCGTTGAAGGGTCAGGGCAGTTCTTC. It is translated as CSVEGSGQFF.

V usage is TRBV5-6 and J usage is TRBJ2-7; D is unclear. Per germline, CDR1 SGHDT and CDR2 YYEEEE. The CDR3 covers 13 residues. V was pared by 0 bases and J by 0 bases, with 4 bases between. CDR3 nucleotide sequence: TGTGCCAGCAGCTTGGCCAACTCCTACGAGCAGTACTTC. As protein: CASSLANSYEQYF.

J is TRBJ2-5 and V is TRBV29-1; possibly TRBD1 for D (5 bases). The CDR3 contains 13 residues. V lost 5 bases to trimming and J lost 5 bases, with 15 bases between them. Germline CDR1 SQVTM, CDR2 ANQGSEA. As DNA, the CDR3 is TGCAGCGTTTTTCCCAGGGAAAGGGAGACCCAGTACTTC. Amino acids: CSVFPRERETQYF. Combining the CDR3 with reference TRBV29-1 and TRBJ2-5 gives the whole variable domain SAVISQKPSRDICQRGTSLTIQCQVDSQVTMMFWYRQQPGQSLTLIATANQGSEATYESGFVIDKFPISRPNLTFSTLTVSNMSPEDSSIYLCSVFPRERETQYFGPGTRLLVL.

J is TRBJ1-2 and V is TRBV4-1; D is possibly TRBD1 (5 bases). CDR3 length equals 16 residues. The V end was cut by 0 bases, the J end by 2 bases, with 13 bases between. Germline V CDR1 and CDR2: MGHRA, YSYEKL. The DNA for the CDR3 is TGCGCCAGCAGCCAAGAGGCCACGAGGGGAAACTATGGCTACACCTTC. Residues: CASSQEATRGNYGYTF.